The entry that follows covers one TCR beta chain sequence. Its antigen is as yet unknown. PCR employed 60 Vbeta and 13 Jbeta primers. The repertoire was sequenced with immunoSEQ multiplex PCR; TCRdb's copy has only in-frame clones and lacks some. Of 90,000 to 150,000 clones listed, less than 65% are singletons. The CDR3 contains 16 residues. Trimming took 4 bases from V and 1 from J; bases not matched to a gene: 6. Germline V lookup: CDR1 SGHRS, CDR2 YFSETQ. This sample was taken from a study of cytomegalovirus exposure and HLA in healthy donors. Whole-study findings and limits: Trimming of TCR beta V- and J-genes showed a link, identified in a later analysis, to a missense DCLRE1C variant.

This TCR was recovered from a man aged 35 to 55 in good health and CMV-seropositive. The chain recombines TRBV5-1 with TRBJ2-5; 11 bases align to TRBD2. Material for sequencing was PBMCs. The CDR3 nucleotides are TGCGCCAGCAGCGCCCCTAGCGGGGGGACCCAAGAGACCCAGTACTTC. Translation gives CASSAPSGGTQETQYF.